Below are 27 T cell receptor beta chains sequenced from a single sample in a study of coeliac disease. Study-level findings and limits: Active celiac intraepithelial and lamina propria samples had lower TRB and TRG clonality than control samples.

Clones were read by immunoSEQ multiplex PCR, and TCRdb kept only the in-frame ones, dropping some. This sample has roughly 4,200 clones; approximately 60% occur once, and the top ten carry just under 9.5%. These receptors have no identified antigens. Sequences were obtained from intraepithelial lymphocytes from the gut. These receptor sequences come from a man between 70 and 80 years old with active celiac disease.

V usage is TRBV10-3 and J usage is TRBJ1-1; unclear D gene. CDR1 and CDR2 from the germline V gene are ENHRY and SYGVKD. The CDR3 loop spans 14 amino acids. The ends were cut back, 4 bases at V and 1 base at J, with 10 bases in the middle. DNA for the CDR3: TGTGCCATCAGTGCTTCAACCGGGAACACTGAAGCTTTCTTT. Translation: CAISASTGNTEAFF.

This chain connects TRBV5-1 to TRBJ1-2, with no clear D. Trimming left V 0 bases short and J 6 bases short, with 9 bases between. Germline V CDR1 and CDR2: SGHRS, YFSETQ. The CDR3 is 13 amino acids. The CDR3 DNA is TGCGCCAGCAGCTTGGGAAATGACAATGGCTACACCTTC. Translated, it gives CASSLGNDNGYTF.

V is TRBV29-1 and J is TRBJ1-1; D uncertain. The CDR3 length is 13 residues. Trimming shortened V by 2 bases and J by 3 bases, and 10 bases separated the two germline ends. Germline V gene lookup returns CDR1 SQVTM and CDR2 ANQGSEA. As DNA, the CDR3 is TGCAGCGTTGAAAGCGGGCTGGACACTGAAGCTTTCTTT. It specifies CSVESGLDTEAFF.

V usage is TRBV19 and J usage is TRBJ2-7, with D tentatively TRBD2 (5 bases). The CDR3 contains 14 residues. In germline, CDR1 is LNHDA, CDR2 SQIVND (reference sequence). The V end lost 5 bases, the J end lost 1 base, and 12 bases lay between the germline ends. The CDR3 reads CASSPSSGSYEQYF. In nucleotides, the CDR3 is TGTGCCAGTAGTCCTAGCTCAGGATCCTACGAGCAGTACTTC.

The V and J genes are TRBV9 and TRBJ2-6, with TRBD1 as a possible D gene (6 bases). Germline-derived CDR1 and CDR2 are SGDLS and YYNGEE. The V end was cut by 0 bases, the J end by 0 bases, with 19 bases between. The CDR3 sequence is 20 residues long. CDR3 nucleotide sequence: TGTGCCAGCAGCGTAGATCTCTCAGGACAGACTCACTCTGGGGCCAACGTCCTGACTTTC. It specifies CASSVDLSGQTHSGANVLTF.

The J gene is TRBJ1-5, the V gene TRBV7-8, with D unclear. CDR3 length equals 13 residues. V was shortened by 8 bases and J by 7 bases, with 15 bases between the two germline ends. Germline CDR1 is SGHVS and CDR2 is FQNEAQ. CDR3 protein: CASAANSGQPQHF. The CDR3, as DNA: TGTGCCAGCGCCGCGAATAGCGGCCAGCCCCAGCATTTT.

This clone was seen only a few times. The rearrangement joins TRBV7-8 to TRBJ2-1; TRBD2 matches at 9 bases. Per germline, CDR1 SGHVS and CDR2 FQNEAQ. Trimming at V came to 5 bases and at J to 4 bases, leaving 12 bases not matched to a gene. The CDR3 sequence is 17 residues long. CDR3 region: CASSVPQPGLAYNEQFF. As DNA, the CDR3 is TGTGCCAGCAGCGTACCCCAGCCGGGACTAGCTTACAATGAGCAGTTCTTC.

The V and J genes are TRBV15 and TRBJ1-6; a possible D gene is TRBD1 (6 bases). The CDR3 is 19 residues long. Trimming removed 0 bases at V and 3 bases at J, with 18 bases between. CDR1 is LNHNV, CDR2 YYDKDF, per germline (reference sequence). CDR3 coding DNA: TGTGCCACCAGCAGAGATCTAGAGAGGGGGACCCTCTATAATTCACCCCTCCACTTT. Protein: CATSRDLERGTLYNSPLHF.

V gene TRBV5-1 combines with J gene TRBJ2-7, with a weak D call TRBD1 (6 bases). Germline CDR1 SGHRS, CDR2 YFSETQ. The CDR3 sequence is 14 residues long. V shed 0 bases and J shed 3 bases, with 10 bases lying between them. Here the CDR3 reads CASSLDGQNYEQYF. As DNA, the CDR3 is TGCGCCAGCAGCTTGGACGGACAGAACTACGAGCAGTACTTC.

CDR3: CASSLTGGQPQHF. The CDR3 region has the DNA TGTGCCAGCAGTTTAACAGGGGGCCAGCCCCAGCATTTT. The chain has TRBV28 and TRBJ1-5, with 9 bases fitting TRBD1. Germline lookup yields CDR1 MDHEN and CDR2 SYDVKM. The ends lost 2 bases at V and 7 bases at J; junction bases unmatched: 0. The CDR3 is 13 amino acids.

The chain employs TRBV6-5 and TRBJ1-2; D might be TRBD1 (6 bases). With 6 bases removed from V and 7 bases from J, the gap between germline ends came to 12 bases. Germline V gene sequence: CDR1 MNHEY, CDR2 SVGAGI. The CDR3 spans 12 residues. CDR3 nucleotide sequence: TGTGCCAGCAGGCTGCAGGGGTTTGGCTACACCTTC. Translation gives CASRLQGFGYTF.

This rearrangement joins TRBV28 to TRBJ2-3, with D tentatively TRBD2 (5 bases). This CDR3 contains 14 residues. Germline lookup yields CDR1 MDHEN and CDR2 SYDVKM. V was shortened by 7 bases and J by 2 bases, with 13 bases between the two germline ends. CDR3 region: CASMRGGPTDTQYF. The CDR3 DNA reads TGTGCCAGCATGCGTGGAGGACCCACAGATACGCAGTATTTT.

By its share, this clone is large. CDR3 region: CATSRGTGGFVGEKLFF. In nucleotides, the CDR3 is TGTGCCACCAGCAGAGGGACAGGGGGCTTTGTTGGTGAAAAACTGTTTTTT. The chain carries TRBV15 and TRBJ1-4, with TRBD1 matching 11 bases. The germline CDR1 and CDR2 sequences are LNHNV and YYDKDF (reference sequence). V shed 1 base, J shed 7 bases, and the junction held 8 bases outside the gene matches. The CDR3 consists of 17 residues.

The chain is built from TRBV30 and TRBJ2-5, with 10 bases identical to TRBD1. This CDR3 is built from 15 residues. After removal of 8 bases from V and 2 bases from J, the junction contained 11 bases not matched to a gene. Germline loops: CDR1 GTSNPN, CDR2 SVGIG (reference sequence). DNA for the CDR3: TGTGCCCGGGGAGAAGGACAGGGGGGGCAAGAGACCCAGTACTTC. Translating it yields CARGEGQGGQETQYF.

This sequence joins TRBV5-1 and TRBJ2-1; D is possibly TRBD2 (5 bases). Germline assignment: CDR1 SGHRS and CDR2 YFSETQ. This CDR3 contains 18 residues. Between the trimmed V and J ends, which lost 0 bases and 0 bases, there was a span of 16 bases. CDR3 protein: CASSLAAVSEFSYNEQFF. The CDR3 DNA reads TGCGCCAGCAGCTTGGCGGCGGTTAGCGAGTTCTCCTACAATGAGCAGTTCTTC.

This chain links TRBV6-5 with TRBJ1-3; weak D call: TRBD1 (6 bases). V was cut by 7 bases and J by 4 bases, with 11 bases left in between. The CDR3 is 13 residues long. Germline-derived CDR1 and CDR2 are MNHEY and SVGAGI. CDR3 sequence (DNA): TGTGCCAGCAAAACAGGGCCCGGAAACACCATATATTTT. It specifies CASKTGPGNTIYF.

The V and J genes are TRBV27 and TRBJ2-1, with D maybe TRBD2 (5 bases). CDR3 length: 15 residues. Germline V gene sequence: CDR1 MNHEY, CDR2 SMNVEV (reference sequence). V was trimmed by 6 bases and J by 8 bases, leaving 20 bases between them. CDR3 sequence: CASRPTRRRTDEQFF. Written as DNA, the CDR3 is TGTGCCAGCAGACCCACTAGGCGGCGTACTGATGAGCAGTTCTTC.

This chain's CDR3 is CASSLLDTGGVEQYF. CDR3 in DNA: TGTGCCAGCAGCTTACTAGACACAGGGGGCGTCGAGCAGTACTTC. The chain couples TRBV11-2 to TRBJ2-7; 9 nucleotides align to TRBD1. This CDR3 is built from 15 residues. Germline-derived CDR1 and CDR2 are SGHAT and FQNNGV. Losses at the gene ends were 2 bases for V and 6 bases for J; bases not matched to a gene: 8.

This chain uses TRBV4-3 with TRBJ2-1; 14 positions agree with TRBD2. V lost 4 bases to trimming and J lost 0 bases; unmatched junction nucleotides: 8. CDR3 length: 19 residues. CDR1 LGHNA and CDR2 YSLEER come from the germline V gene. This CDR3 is CASSPRLAGGVSSYNEQFF. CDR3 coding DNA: TGCGCCAGCAGCCCCCGACTAGCGGGGGGGGTAAGCTCCTACAATGAGCAGTTCTTC.

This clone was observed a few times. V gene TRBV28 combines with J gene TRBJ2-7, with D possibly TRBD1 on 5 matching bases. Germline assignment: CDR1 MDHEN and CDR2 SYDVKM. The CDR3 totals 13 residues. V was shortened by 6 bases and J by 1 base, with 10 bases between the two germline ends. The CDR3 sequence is CASRGLGSYEQYF. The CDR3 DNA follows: TGTGCCAGCAGGGGGCTGGGATCCTACGAGCAGTACTTC.

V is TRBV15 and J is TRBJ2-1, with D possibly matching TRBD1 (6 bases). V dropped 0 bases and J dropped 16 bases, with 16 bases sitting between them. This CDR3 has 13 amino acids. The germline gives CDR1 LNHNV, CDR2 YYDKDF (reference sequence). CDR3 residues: CATSRDQGPARFF. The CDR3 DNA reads TGTGCCACCAGCAGAGATCAGGGGCCAGCCCGCTTCTTC.

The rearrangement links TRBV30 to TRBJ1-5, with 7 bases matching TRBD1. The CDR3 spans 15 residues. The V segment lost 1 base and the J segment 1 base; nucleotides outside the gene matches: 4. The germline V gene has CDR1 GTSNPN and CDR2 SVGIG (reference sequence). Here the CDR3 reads CAWSAQQGSNQPQHF. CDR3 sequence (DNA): TGTGCCTGGAGTGCTCAACAGGGGAGCAATCAGCCCCAGCATTTT.

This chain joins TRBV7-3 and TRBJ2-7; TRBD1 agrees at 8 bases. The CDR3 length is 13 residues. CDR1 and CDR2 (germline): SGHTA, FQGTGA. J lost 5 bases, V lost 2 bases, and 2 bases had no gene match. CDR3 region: CASSLGQGHEQYF. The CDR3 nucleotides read TGTGCCAGCAGCTTAGGACAGGGTCACGAGCAGTACTTC.

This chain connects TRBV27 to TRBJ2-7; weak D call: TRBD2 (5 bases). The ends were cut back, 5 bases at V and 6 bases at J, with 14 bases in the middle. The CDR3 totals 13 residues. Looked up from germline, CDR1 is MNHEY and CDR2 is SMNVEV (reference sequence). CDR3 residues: CASSETRGIEQYF. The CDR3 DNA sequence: TGTGCCAGCAGTGAGACCCGAGGGATCGAGCAGTACTTC.

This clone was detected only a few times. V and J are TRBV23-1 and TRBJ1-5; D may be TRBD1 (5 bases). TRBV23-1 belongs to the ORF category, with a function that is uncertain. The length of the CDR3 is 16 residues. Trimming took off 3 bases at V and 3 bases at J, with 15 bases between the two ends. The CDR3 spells CASSHGRPDNNQPQHF. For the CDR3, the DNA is TGCGCCAGCAGTCACGGAAGGCCGGACAACAATCAGCCCCAGCATTTT.

CDR3 DNA: TGTGCCAGCAGGTTCGGACAATTGAACACCGGGGAGCTGTTTTTT. Its protein product is CASRFGQLNTGELFF. This chain joins TRBV6-6 and TRBJ2-2; D perhaps matches TRBD1 (5 bases). Per the germline V gene, CDR1 is MNHNY and CDR2 is SVGAGI (reference sequence). Trimming took off 6 bases at V and 1 base at J, with 12 bases between the two ends. This CDR3 comprises 15 residues.

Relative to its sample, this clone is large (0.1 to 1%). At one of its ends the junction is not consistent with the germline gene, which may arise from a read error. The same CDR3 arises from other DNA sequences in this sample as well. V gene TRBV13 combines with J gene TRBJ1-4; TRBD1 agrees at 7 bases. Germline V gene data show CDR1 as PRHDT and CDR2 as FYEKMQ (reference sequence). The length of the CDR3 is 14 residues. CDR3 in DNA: TGTGCCAGCAGCATAGGGACAGTTAATGAAAAACTGTTTTTT. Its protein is CASSIGTVNEKLFF.